These 22 T cell receptor beta chains share one sample of origin, sequenced in a study of OX40 agonist ivuxolimab in advanced cancers. Data came from immunoSEQ multiplex PCR; TCRdb stores just in-frame clones and leaves some out. This sample has 14,000 or so clones, with about 82% found just once. The sample was CD4+ or CD8+ T cells sorted from blood, taken in a trial of the OX40 agonist ivuxolimab. These receptors came from an adult with an advanced solid tumor such as melanoma, head and neck, liver or kidney cancer.

The rearrangement joins TRBV6-6 to TRBJ2-2; no reliable D call. V lost 7 bases to trimming and J lost 0 bases, with 12 bases between them. From germline, CDR1 is MNHNY and CDR2 SVGAGI (reference sequence). CDR3 length: 15 residues. The CDR3 is CASTKLSANTGELFF. The DNA for the CDR3 is TGTGCCAGCACCAAACTTTCGGCGAACACCGGGGAGCTGTTTTTT.

The chain joins TRBV13 to TRBJ2-1; 12 bases are a match to TRBD2. The CDR3 is made up of 16 amino acids. The germline V gene has CDR1 PRHDT and CDR2 FYEKMQ (reference sequence). With V trimmed by 5 bases and J by 4 bases, 6 bases remained unmatched. The CDR3 DNA follows: TGTGCCAGCAGCACACGGACTAGCGGGATTTACAATGAGCAGTTCTTC. Its translation: CASSTRTSGIYNEQFF.

This chain uses TRBV29-1 with TRBJ2-1, with D maybe TRBD2 (5 bases). Germline values: CDR1 SQVTM, CDR2 ANQGSEA. The ends were cut back, 6 bases at V and 3 bases at J, with 24 bases in the middle. The CDR3 runs to 17 residues. CDR3 sequence reads: CSVSLWLESGVYNEQFF. The CDR3 nucleotides read TGCAGCGTCTCTCTTTGGTTGGAAAGCGGAGTCTACAATGAGCAGTTCTTC.

The V gene is TRBV5-6, the J gene TRBJ2-1; unclear D gene. V was cut by 4 bases and J by 10 bases, with 12 bases left in between. This CDR3 is 12 amino acids long. CDR1 is SGHDT, CDR2 YYEEEE, per germline. The CDR3, as DNA: TGTGCCAGCAGCACCGGTGCGTGGGAGCAGTTCTTC. This encodes CASSTGAWEQFF.

The table lists this clone with a few counts. V usage is TRBV6-1 and J usage is TRBJ2-3; 11 bases align to TRBD2. CDR1 MNHNS and CDR2 SASEGT come from the germline V gene. The CDR3 is 15 residues long. Unmatched junction bases numbered 5, after V lost 5 bases and J lost 4 bases. Written as DNA, the CDR3 is TGTGCCAGCAGTAACCTAGCGGGGGGTTCAGATACGCAGTATTTT. It codes for CASSNLAGGSDTQYF.

The genes are TRBV29-1 and TRBJ2-6; D is undetermined. The length of the CDR3 is 17 residues. Trimming left V 5 bases short and J 5 bases short, with 22 bases between. The germline V gene has CDR1 SQVTM and CDR2 ANQGSEA. The CDR3 sequence: CSVLSRSIQSRANVLTF. DNA of the CDR3: TGCAGCGTTCTGAGCCGAAGCATACAAAGTCGGGCCAACGTCCTGACTTTC.

This sequence joins TRBV19 and TRBJ1-2; TRBD1 might be the D (6 bases). This CDR3 spans 16 amino acids. Per the germline V gene, CDR1 is LNHDA and CDR2 is SQIVND (reference sequence). Trimming stripped 3 bases from V and 1 base from J, with 15 bases between. CDR3 sequence (DNA): TGTGCCAGTAGTATCTTACAGGGTGCTGGTAACTATGGCTACACCTTC. This codes for CASSILQGAGNYGYTF.

The chain joins TRBV11-2 to TRBJ2-3; D gene ambiguous. V was pared by 1 base and J by 1 base, with 6 bases between. This CDR3 has 14 amino acids. CDR1 and CDR2 from the germline V gene are SGHAT and FQNNGV. The CDR3, as DNA: TGTGCCAGCAGCTTAGGAGGCGGCACAGATACGCAGTATTTT. It translates to CASSLGGGTDTQYF.

This clone showed up just once. CDR3 DNA sequence: TGTGCCAGCAGTCGGGGGGTCAATGAGCAGTTCTTC. Residues: CASSRGVNEQFF. This chain connects TRBV6-1 to TRBJ2-1; 7 nucleotides line up with TRBD2. The germline CDR1 and CDR2 sequences are MNHNS and SASEGT. The trim removed 5 bases at V and 6 bases at J, leaving 1 base unmatched. The CDR3 totals 12 residues.

The chain recombines TRBV9 with TRBJ1-1; possibly TRBD1 for D (5 bases). Germline values: CDR1 SGDLS, CDR2 YYNGEE. V was cut by 1 base and J by 11 bases, with 15 bases left in between. The CDR3 extends over 13 amino acids. Here the CDR3 DNA reads TGTGCCAGCAGCGTATGGGAAAGGGGCAGGGCTTTCTTT. Translation: CASSVWERGRAFF.

CDR3 sequence reads: CASRPTLDTQYF. The CDR3 nucleotides read TGTGCCAGCAGACCTACTTTGGATACGCAGTATTTT. V and J are TRBV27 and TRBJ2-3; D unresolved. V was shortened by 6 bases and J by 6 bases, with 10 bases between the two germline ends. This CDR3 has 12 residues. Germline V gene sequence: CDR1 MNHEY, CDR2 SMNVEV (reference sequence).

The V call is TRBV11-1, the J call TRBJ2-7; D possibly corresponds to TRBD1 (6 bases). Trimming pared 1 base from V and 4 bases from J, leaving 14 bases between. The CDR3 extends over 15 amino acids. Germline V gives CDR1 SGHAT, CDR2 FQDESV (reference sequence). CDR3 coding DNA: TGTGCCAGCAGCTTAGAAGCCAGGGGTGGGTACGAGCAGTACTTC. Translated, it gives CASSLEARGGYEQYF.

This clone was seen a few times. J is TRBJ1-1 and V is TRBV7-9; D is ambiguous. The CDR3 runs 15 residues. Trimming pared 5 bases from V and 3 bases from J, leaving 16 bases between. Germline CDR1 SEHNR, CDR2 FQNEAQ (reference sequence). CDR3: CASSLVGPKDTEAFF. CDR3 nucleotide sequence: TGTGCCAGCAGCCTGGTTGGCCCCAAGGACACTGAAGCTTTCTTT.

The rearrangement joins TRBV4-1 to TRBJ2-5; D is uncertain. The CDR3 consists of 15 residues. Trimming shortened V by 0 bases and J by 2 bases, and 10 bases separated the two germline ends. CDR1 is MGHRA and CDR2 is YSYEKL in the germline V gene. The CDR3 DNA sequence: TGCGCCAGCAGCCAAGATCCGGCGGATCAAGAGACCCAGTACTTC. Translating gives CASSQDPADQETQYF.

The gene calls are TRBV4-1 and TRBJ1-1; D unresolved. Trimming removed 1 base at V and 6 bases at J, with 9 bases between. CDR1 and CDR2 (germline): MGHRA, YSYEKL. The CDR3 runs to 13 residues. CDR3 in DNA: TGCGCCAGCAGCCAAGTAACGCCGGCTGAAGCTTTCTTT. It yields the protein CASSQVTPAEAFF.

The genes are TRBV9 and TRBJ2-7; the D gene is possibly TRBD2 (5 bases). This CDR3 has 14 amino acids. Germline values: CDR1 SGDLS, CDR2 YYNGEE. The V and J ends lost 0 bases and 3 bases respectively, with 10 bases between them. CDR3 sequence: CASSVGAADYEQYF. The CDR3 coding sequence is TGTGCCAGCAGCGTAGGAGCGGCGGACTACGAGCAGTACTTC.

This chain joins TRBV12-2 and TRBJ2-7; the table's D call, TRBD1, was not checked against the DNA. TRBV12-2 is termed a pseudogene. The CDR3 extends over 14 amino acids. The CDR3 DNA is TGTGCAAGTCGCTGCGGGACAGGGTCCCACGAGCAGTACTTC. Encoded protein: CASRCGTGSHEQYF.

This rearrangement joins TRBV25-1 to TRBJ2-5; D is undetermined. The CDR3 has 11 residues. Per germline, CDR1 MGHDK and CDR2 SYGVNS. Trimming removed 7 bases at V and 8 bases at J, with 11 bases between. CDR3 nucleotides: TGTGCCAGCACAGGTGGAGACACCCAGTACTTC. Translating it yields CASTGGDTQYF.

With respect to this clone: One end of the junction does not line up with germline, which may come from a read error. The chain's CDR3 is CASSLGTGGGDVPTF. The CDR3 DNA sequence: TGTGCCAGCAGCTTAGGGACAGGGGGCGGAGACGTCCCGACTTTC. The chain carries TRBV7-3 and TRBJ2-6, with TRBD1 identical over 12 bases. Per the germline V gene, CDR1 is SGHTA and CDR2 is FQGTGA. This CDR3 comprises 15 residues. The complete variable domain, with remaining parts taken from reference TRBV7-3 and TRBJ2-6, reads GAGVSQTPSNKVTEKGKYVELRCDPISGHTALYWYRQSLGQGPEFLIYFQGTGAADDSGLPNDRFFAVRPEGSVSTLKIQRTERGDSAVYLCASSLGTGGGDVPTFGAGSRLTVL.

Only a few counts were recorded for this clone. The J gene is TRBJ2-7, the V gene TRBV5-6; TRBD2 aligns across 9 bases. The CDR3 covers 16 residues. Germline lookup yields CDR1 SGHDT and CDR2 YYEEEE. V lost 6 bases and J lost 2; bases outside the gene matches: 12. The CDR3 region has the DNA TGTGCCAGCACCAATGTCGCGCGGGAGGGCCCCTACGAGCAGTACTTC. Translated: CASTNVAREGPYEQYF.

This clone has just a few counts. This rearrangement joins TRBV25-1 to TRBJ2-3; D ambiguous. This CDR3 spans 13 amino acids. Between the trimmed V and J ends, which lost 7 bases and 3 bases, there was a span of 11 bases. CDR1 and CDR2 from the germline V gene are MGHDK and SYGVNS. The CDR3 here is CASILGSTDTQYF. The CDR3 bases are TGTGCCAGCATCTTGGGCAGTACAGATACGCAGTATTTT. Full variable domain (missing parts from reference TRBV25-1 and TRBJ2-3): EADIYQTPRYLVIGTGKKITLECSQTMGHDKMYWYQQDPGMELHLIHYSYGVNSTEKGDLSSESTVSRIRTEHFPLTLESARPSHTSQYLCASILGSTDTQYFGPGTRLTVL.

The rearrangement joins TRBV7-9 to TRBJ2-7, with D possibly being TRBD1 or TRBD2 (5 bases each). Germline CDR1 SEHNR, CDR2 FQNEAQ (reference sequence). This CDR3 has 15 amino acids. V was cut by 5 bases and J by 7 bases, with 21 bases left in between. CDR3 amino acids: CASSDTSGTPGEQYF. The CDR3 nucleotides are TGTGCCAGCAGCGACACTTCCGGGACCCCCGGAGAGCAGTACTTC.